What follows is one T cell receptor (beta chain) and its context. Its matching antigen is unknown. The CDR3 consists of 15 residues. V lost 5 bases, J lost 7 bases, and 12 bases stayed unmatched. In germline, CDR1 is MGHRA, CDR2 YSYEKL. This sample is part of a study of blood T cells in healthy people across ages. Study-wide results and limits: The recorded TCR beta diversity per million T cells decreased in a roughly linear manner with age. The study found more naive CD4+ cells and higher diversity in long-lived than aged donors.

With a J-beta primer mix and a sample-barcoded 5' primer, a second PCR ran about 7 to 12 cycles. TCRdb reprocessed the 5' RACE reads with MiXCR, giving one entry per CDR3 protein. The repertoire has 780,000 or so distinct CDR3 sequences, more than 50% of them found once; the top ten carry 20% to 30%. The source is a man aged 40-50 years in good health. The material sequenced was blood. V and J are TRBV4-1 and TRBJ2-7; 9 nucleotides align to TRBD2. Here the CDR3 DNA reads TGCGCCAGCAGCGACGATTTAGCGGGAGACCATGAGCAGTACTTC. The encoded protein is CASSDDLAGDHEQYF.